These 3 T cell receptor beta chains originate from one sample sequenced in a study of OX40 agonist ivuxolimab in advanced cancers. The repertoire was sequenced with immunoSEQ multiplex PCR; TCRdb's copy has only in-frame clones and lacks some. The sample lists tens of thousands of clones; roughly nine tenths were seen once. Material: CD4+ or CD8+ T cells sorted from blood, obtained in a trial of the OX40 agonist ivuxolimab. These receptors came from an adult with an advanced solid tumor such as melanoma, head and neck, liver or kidney cancer.

V and J are TRBV19 and TRBJ2-7; D not certain. This CDR3 is 14 amino acids long. The V gene lost 1 base and the J gene lost 1 base, with 8 bases spanning the gap. Germline CDR1 is LNHDA and CDR2 is SQIVND (reference sequence). The CDR3 reads CASSIGAGSYEQYF. CDR3 sequence (DNA): TGTGCCAGTAGTATAGGTGCCGGTTCCTACGAGCAGTACTTC.

The chain is built from TRBV5-6 and TRBJ1-5, with D possibly being TRBD1 (5 bases). Trimming removed 2 bases from V and 8 bases from J, with 14 bases in between. Germline assignment: CDR1 SGHDT and CDR2 YYEEEE. This CDR3 spans 14 amino acids. Here the CDR3 reads CASSFGTGDKPQHF. The CDR3 DNA follows: TGTGCCAGCAGCTTTGGTACGGGGGATAAGCCCCAGCATTTT.

The CDR3 DNA reads as TGTGCCAGCAGTGTCGGACAGGGAGGTACTGAAGCTTTCTTT. Amino acid sequence: CASSVGQGGTEAFF. V gene TRBV28 combines with J gene TRBJ1-1, with 8 bases fitting TRBD1. CDR1 is MDHEN and CDR2 is SYDVKM in the germline V gene. CDR3 length: 14 residues. The V and J ends lost 5 bases and 5 bases, in that order; junction bases with no gene match: 7.